This TCR beta chain was sequenced in a study of T cell repertoires in cytomegalovirus infection. Overall study context: Based on public TCR beta signatures, there were indications of CMV infection and of a matching HLA type.

As regards this clonotype: Its antigen is not identified.

TCRdb processed the reads anew with MiXCR; each CDR3 protein has one entry. Among under 600,000 distinct CDR3 sequences listed, more than 15% were seen once. Study-wide results and caveats: HLA-C-restricted TCR beta clonotypes specific for CMV led the ex vivo response. Summed frequency of public TCR beta families distinguished CMV carriers with the relevant HLA.

The source material was CD8+ T cells from PBMCs. This TCR was recovered from a human donor in good health (CMV status not recorded). Some clones in this sample may be carry-over from other donors' samples.

This CDR3 reads CASSQGNSPLHF. The CDR3 coding sequence is TGCGCCAGCAGCCAGGGGAATTCACCCCTCCACTTT. The chain links TRBV5-1 to TRBJ1-6; tentatively, D is TRBD1 (6 bases). The CDR3 length is 12 residues. Trimming stripped 4 bases from V and 7 bases from J, with 6 bases between. Germline V gene data show CDR1 as SGHRS and CDR2 as YFSETQ.